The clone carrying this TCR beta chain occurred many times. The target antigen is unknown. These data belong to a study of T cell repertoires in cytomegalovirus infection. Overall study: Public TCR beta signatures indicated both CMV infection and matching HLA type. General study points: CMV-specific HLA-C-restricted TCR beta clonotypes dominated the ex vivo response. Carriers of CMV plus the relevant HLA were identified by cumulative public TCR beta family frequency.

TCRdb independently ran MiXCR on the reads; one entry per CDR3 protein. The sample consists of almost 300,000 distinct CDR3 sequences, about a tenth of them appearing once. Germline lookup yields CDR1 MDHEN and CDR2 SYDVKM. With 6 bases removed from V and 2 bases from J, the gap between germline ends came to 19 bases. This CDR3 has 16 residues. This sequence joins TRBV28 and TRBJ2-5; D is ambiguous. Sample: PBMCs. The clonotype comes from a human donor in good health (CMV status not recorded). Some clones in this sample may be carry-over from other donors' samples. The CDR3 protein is CASSHLDGSAQETQYF. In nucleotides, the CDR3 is TGTGCCAGCAGCCACCTCGACGGATCAGCTCAAGAGACCCAGTACTTC.